The 25 T cell receptor beta chains presented below share a single source sample, sequenced in a study of T cells in Graves' hyperthyroidism and ophthalmopathy. RNA transcripts yielded amplified TCR beta CDR3 regions. HTBI primers were the set used in a first-round RT-PCR of the TCR CDR3. TCRdb re-called the multiplex PCR reads with MiXCR, one entry per CDR3 protein. Of 350,000 or so distinct CDR3 sequences listed, about a sixth are singletons. Sequencing input: blood. These receptors originate from a middle-aged woman with Graves' ophthalmopathy.

This clonotype has a single count. The rearrangement links TRBV28 to TRBJ2-2; tentatively, D is TRBD1 (6 bases). This CDR3 spans 18 amino acids. Germline V gene data show CDR1 as MDHEN and CDR2 as SYDVKM. Trimming took 8 bases from V and 3 from J, leaving 25 bases between them. CDR3 sequence: CASFRDTPFSQDTGELFF. The CDR3 coding sequence is TGTGCCAGCTTCCGGGACACCCCATTCTCCCAAGACACCGGGGAGCTGTTTTTT.

There are many counts of this clonotype. J is TRBJ2-7 and V is TRBV28; D is possibly TRBD1 (5 bases). V lost 3 bases and J lost 3, with 12 bases in between. Germline V CDR1 and CDR2: MDHEN, SYDVKM. The CDR3 contains 14 residues. The CDR3 nucleotides read TGTGCCAGCAGTTTGTCCTCAGGGTTCTACGAGCAGTACTTC. It yields the protein CASSLSSGFYEQYF.

Ten or more counts support this clonotype. This chain joins TRBV4-1 and TRBJ2-7, with D tentatively TRBD1 or TRBD2 (5 bases each). This CDR3 is 14 amino acids long. CDR1 and CDR2 (germline): MGHRA, YSYEKL. V was cut by 1 base and J by 6 bases, with 13 bases left in between. The CDR3 DNA reads as TGCGCCAGCAGCCAAGTCGTCCGGGGCGCCGAGCAGTACTTC. As protein: CASSQVVRGAEQYF.

This clonotype was recorded at least ten times. This rearrangement joins TRBV10-3 to TRBJ2-5, with D possibly matching TRBD1 (6 bases). V was clipped by 2 bases and J by 5 bases, with 6 bases between them. The CDR3 extends over 12 amino acids. Germline V lookup: CDR1 ENHRY, CDR2 SYGVKD. The CDR3 is CAISERGETQYF. The CDR3 DNA is TGTGCCATCAGTGAGAGGGGGGAGACCCAGTACTTC.

This clonotype was counted ten times or more. This chain connects TRBV20-1 to TRBJ2-7; D could derive from TRBD1 or TRBD2 (5 bases each). V was pared by 7 bases and J by 5 bases, with 15 bases between. The length of the CDR3 is 12 residues. Germline values: CDR1 DFQATT, CDR2 SNEGSKA (reference sequence). CDR3 protein: CSGSRWDDEQYF. For the CDR3, the DNA is TGCAGTGGATCTCGGTGGGACGACGAGCAGTACTTC.

This clonotype has a count of ten or more. This chain connects TRBV7-2 to TRBJ2-1; the match to TRBD2 covers 15 bases. J gave up 9 bases and V 1 base, and 4 bases lay outside the gene matches. The CDR3 covers 16 residues. Germline loops: CDR1 SGHTA, CDR2 FQGNSA. CDR3 loop: CASSLEGTSGRFEQFF. CDR3 DNA sequence: TGTGCCAGCAGCTTAGAGGGGACTAGCGGGAGGTTTGAGCAGTTCTTC.

The CDR3 here is CASSEGFSGRSGELFF. CDR3 in DNA: TGCGCCAGCAGTGAAGGTTTTAGCGGGAGGTCTGGGGAGCTGTTTTTT. This chain uses TRBV10-1 with TRBJ2-2; 10 bases fit TRBD2. The CDR3 totals 16 residues. The germline gives CDR1 WNHNN, CDR2 SYGVQD (reference sequence). V lost 3 bases, J lost 8 bases, and 9 bases stayed unmatched.

This clonotype was seen repeatedly, ten times or more. The chain links TRBV20-1 to TRBJ2-7, with a possible D match to TRBD2 (7 bases). The V gene lost 3 bases and the J gene lost 0 bases, with 15 bases spanning the gap. This CDR3 is built from 15 residues. Germline V gives CDR1 DFQATT, CDR2 SNEGSKA (reference sequence). CDR3 coding DNA: TGCAGTGCTAGTGTAGGGGGAGGGTACTCCTACGAGCAGTACTTC. This gives the protein CSASVGGGYSYEQYF.

The table lists this clonotype with many counts. The chain has TRBV19 and TRBJ2-2; tentatively, D is TRBD1 (6 bases). This CDR3 is built from 14 residues. The germline CDR1 and CDR2 sequences are LNHDA and SQIVND (reference sequence). V was shortened by 7 bases and J by 5 bases, with 14 bases between the two germline ends. The CDR3 protein is CASTIGQNTGELFF. CDR3 in DNA: TGTGCCAGTACCATCGGACAGAATACCGGGGAGCTGTTTTTT.

This clonotype occurred a few times. The junction shows a germline mismatch at one end, possibly a read error. The chain has TRBV7-8 and TRBJ2-7; 7 positions match TRBD2. The CDR3 runs to 12 residues. CDR1 is SGHVS and CDR2 is FQNEAQ in the germline V gene. The CDR3 DNA follows: TGTGCCAGCATCTTAGCGGGCTACGAGCAGTGCTTC. The encoded protein is CASILAGYEQCF.

At least ten counts were recorded for this clonotype. V and J are TRBV5-1 and TRBJ1-1; no firm D call. The CDR3 contains 14 residues. Trimming took off 0 bases at V and 1 base at J, with 7 bases between the two ends. CDR1 and CDR2 from the germline V gene are SGHRS and YFSETQ. The CDR3 DNA sequence: TGCGCCAGCAGCTTGGACAGACAGAACACTGAAGCTTTCTTT. Residues: CASSLDRQNTEAFF. The full variable domain, with the rest looked up from reference TRBV5-1 and TRBJ1-1, is KAGVTQTPRYLIKTRGQQVTLSCSPISGHRSVSWYQQTPGQGLQFLFEYFSETQRNKGNFPGRFSGRQFSNSRSEMNVSTLELGDSALYLCASSLDRQNTEAFFGQGTRLTVV.

This clonotype was detected ten times or more. The chain uses TRBV5-1 and TRBJ1-5; D remains ambiguous. This CDR3 is built from 16 residues. V dropped 0 bases and J dropped 1 base, with 11 bases sitting between them. CDR1 and CDR2 (germline): SGHRS, YFSETQ. The CDR3 sequence: CASSLAPAQSNQPQHF. CDR3 in DNA: TGCGCCAGCAGCTTGGCTCCGGCACAAAGCAATCAGCCCCAGCATTTT. Looking up the rest from reference TRBV5-1 and TRBJ1-5 gives the full variable domain: KAGVTQTPRYLIKTRGQQVTLSCSPISGHRSVSWYQQTPGQGLQFLFEYFSETQRNKGNFPGRFSGRQFSNSRSEMNVSTLELGDSALYLCASSLAPAQSNQPQHFGDGTRLSIL.

Here the CDR3 DNA reads TGTGCCAGCAGCACCCGACAGGGGCCTCGTGGCTATGGCTACACCTTC. It specifies CASSTRQGPRGYGYTF. The J gene is TRBJ1-2, the V gene TRBV11-2, with TRBD1 matching over 8 bases. Germline CDR1 is SGHAT and CDR2 is FQNNGV. V gave up 5 bases and J gave up 4 bases; unmatched junction bases: 12. The CDR3 totals 16 residues.

This clonotype was found many times. J is TRBJ2-2 and V is TRBV19; TRBD2 aligns across 10 bases. Germline CDR1 is LNHDA and CDR2 is SQIVND (reference sequence). V dropped 5 bases and J dropped 4; count of bases not matched to a gene: 10. The CDR3 has 17 amino acids. In DNA, the CDR3 is TGTGCCAGTAGTCCCTTTAGCGGGAGGAAGAGCACCGGGGAGCTGTTTTTT. The encoded protein is CASSPFSGRKSTGELFF. Supplemented by reference TRBV19 and TRBJ2-2, the full variable domain reads DGGITQSPKYLFRKEGQNVTLSCEQNLNHDAMYWYRQDPGQGLRLIYYSQIVNDFQKGDIAEGYSVSREKKESFPLTVTSAQKNPTAFYLCASSPFSGRKSTGELFFGEGSRLTVL.

The sample holds many counts of this clonotype. The chain is built from TRBV6-5 and TRBJ2-7, with D perhaps matching TRBD2 (5 bases). With 6 bases removed from V and 5 bases from J, the gap between germline ends came to 20 bases. The germline CDR1 and CDR2 sequences are MNHEY and SVGAGI. This CDR3 has 15 amino acids. The CDR3 DNA reads TGTGCCAGCAGCGCCTGGGGAGCGGTGCGTCACGAGCAGTACTTC. Its translation: CASSAWGAVRHEQYF.

This clonotype came up many times. The chain recombines TRBV7-2 with TRBJ2-5, with a tentative D call TRBD1 (8 bases). Trimming stripped 10 bases from V and 4 bases from J, with 22 bases between. Germline V gene lookup returns CDR1 SGHTA and CDR2 FQGNSA. This CDR3 has 15 amino acids. The CDR3 DNA sequence: TGTGCCACCGGCCTAAGCGGGACAGGCGGAGAGACCCAGTACTTC. Its translation: CATGLSGTGGETQYF.

This clonotype was detected ten times or more. The J gene is TRBJ2-2, the V gene TRBV4-1; possibly TRBD1 for D (6 bases). Germline loops: CDR1 MGHRA, CDR2 YSYEKL. The CDR3 covers 15 residues. Trimming took 3 bases from V and 7 from J, leaving 15 bases between them. Here the CDR3 DNA reads TGCGCCAGCAGCCATTCGCCACAGGGAAACGGGGAGCTGTTTTTT. Residues: CASSHSPQGNGELFF.

There are many counts of this clonotype. The J gene is TRBJ2-5, the V gene TRBV5-1; 9 bases are a match to TRBD2. This CDR3 region has 17 residues. The J segment lost 2 bases and the V segment lost 5 bases, leaving 13 bases of the junction unmatched. The germline CDR1 and CDR2 sequences are SGHRS and YFSETQ. CDR3: CASRRGYASGTQETQYF. The CDR3 DNA reads TGCGCCAGCAGACGAGGGTACGCTAGCGGGACTCAAGAGACCCAGTACTTC.

This clonotype was recorded many times. A read error may be the cause here, since a much bigger clone is one base away. The missing conserved phenylalanine or tryptophan at the end of this CDR3 makes a read error likely. The rearrangement links TRBV12-3 or TRBV12-4 to TRBJ1-5; D uncertain. The V and J ends lost 3 bases and 6 bases respectively, with 12 bases between them. The CDR3 is made up of 14 amino acids. CDR3 bases: TGTGCCAGCAGTTTTTCTGGGGTTGGTCAGCCCCAGCATCTT. Its protein product is CASSFSGVGQPQHL.

This clonotype was seen ten or more times. The rearrangement links TRBV2 to TRBJ2-5; weak D call: TRBD2 (5 bases). The CDR3 covers 14 residues. Germline V gene lookup returns CDR1 SNHLY and CDR2 FYNNEI. V lost 4 bases and J lost 2, with 11 bases in between. CDR3 coding DNA: TGTGCCAGCAGTGTGAGGGCGGCACAAGAGACCCAGTACTTC. Residues: CASSVRAAQETQYF.

In its sample, this clonotype was seen many times. J is TRBJ1-3 and V is TRBV10-1; 7 bases map to TRBD1. The V segment lost 5 bases and the J segment 0 bases; nucleotides outside the gene matches: 4. This CDR3 is built from 15 residues. Germline V lookup: CDR1 WNHNN, CDR2 SYGVQD (reference sequence). CDR3 region: CASSSDRNSGNTIYF. The CDR3, as DNA: TGCGCCAGCAGTTCGGACAGGAACTCTGGAAACACCATATATTTT.

This chain joins TRBV12-3 or TRBV12-4 and TRBJ2-5; 11 positions agree with TRBD2. CDR3 length: 16 amino acids. The V gene end was trimmed by 1 base and the J gene end by 3 bases; junction bases not matched to a gene: 4. Here the CDR3 reads CASSLGASGRKETQYF. The DNA for the CDR3 is TGTGCCAGCAGTTTAGGGGCTAGCGGGAGGAAAGAGACCCAGTACTTC.

This clonotype was seen ten or more times. The chain carries TRBV20-1 and TRBJ2-1; either TRBD1 or TRBD2 may supply D (5 bases each). The CDR3 is made up of 14 amino acids. V was shortened by 2 bases and J by 7 bases, with 15 bases between the two germline ends. The V gene's germline CDR1 is DFQATT and CDR2 SNEGSKA (reference sequence). The CDR3 DNA reads as TGCAGTGCTAGATATGGGGGAGTAACAAATGAGCAGTTCTTC. Protein sequence: CSARYGGVTNEQFF.

Many counts were recorded for this clonotype. V usage is TRBV29-1 and J usage is TRBJ2-5, with D possibly matching TRBD2 (5 bases). Trimming shortened V by 7 bases and J by 5 bases, and 14 bases separated the two germline ends. The CDR3 consists of 12 residues. Germline V gene sequence: CDR1 SQVTM, CDR2 ANQGSEA. The CDR3 DNA follows: TGCAGCGCTAATGACTATAGGGAGACCCAGTACTTC. Translated: CSANDYRETQYF.

This clonotype showed up many times. This chain joins TRBV20-1 and TRBJ2-7; 10 bases map to TRBD2. V lost 0 bases, J lost 4 bases, and 6 bases stayed unmatched. From germline, CDR1 is DFQATT and CDR2 SNEGSKA (reference sequence). There are 15 residues in the CDR3. Written as DNA, the CDR3 is TGCAGTGCTAGAGATTTTAGAGCGGGAGGGTACGAGCAGTACTTC. Residues: CSARDFRAGGYEQYF.